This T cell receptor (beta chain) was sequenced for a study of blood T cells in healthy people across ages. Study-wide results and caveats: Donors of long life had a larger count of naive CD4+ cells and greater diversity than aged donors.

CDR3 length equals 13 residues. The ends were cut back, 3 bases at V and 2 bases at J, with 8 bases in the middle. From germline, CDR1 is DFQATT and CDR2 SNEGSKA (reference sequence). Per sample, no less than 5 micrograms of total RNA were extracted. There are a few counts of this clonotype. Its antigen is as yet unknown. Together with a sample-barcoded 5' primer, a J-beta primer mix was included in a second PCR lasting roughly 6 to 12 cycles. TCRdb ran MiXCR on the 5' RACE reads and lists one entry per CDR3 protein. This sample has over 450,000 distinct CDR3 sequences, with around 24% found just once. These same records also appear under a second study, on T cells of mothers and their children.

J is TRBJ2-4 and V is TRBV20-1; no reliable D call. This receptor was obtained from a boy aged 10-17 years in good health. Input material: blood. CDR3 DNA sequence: TGCAGTGCTAGTCAGGATACCAAAAACATTCAGTACTTC. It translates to CSASQDTKNIQYF.